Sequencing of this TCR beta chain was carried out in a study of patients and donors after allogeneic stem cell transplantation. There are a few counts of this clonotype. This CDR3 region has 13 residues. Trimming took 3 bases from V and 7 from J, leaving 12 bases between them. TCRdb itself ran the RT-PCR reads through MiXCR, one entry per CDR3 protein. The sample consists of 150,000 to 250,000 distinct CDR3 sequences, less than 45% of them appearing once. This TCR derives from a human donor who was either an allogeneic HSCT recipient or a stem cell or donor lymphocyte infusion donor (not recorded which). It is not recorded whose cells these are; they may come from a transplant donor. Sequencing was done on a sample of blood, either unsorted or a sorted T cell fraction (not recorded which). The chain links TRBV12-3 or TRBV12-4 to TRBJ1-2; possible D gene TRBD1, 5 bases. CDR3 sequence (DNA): TGTGCCAGCAGTTTTGGGACGGTGCCTGGCTACACCTTC. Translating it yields CASSFGTVPGYTF.